This T cell receptor (beta chain) was recovered during a study of T cell responses to AZD1222 COVID-19 vaccine. Study-wide findings and caveats: Among spike-specific TCRs, nearly half reportedly target unmutated variant regions.

As to this clone: Its specificity is unknown.

Sequencing was performed with immunoSEQ multiplex PCR; in TCRdb, only in-frame clones are kept and a portion is missing. The sample carries approximately 120,000 clones, roughly nine tenths recorded once. This CDR3 has 16 amino acids. In germline, CDR1 is LGHDT, CDR2 YNNKEL (reference sequence). V was clipped by 3 bases and J by 6 bases, with 18 bases between them. The sequence came from an adult in good health. The chain carries TRBV3-1 (or the pseudogene TRBV3-2) and TRBJ2-1; perhaps TRBD2 as D (6 bases). The material sequenced was peripheral blood, taken on day 0 of AZD1222 vaccination. The CDR3 sequence is CASSHNPGDGGNEQFF. CDR3 bases: TGTGCCAGCAGCCACAACCCGGGGGATGGAGGCAATGAGCAGTTCTTC.